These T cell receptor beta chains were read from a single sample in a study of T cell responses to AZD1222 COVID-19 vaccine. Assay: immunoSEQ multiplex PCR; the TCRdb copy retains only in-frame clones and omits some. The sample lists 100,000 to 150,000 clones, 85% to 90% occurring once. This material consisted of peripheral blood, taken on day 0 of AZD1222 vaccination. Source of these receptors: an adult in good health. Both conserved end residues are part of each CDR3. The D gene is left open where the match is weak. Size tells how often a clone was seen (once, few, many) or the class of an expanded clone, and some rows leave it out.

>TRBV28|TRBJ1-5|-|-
CASSYTFGGSNQPQHF
TGTGCCAGCAGTTATACCTTCGGCGGTAGCAATCAGCCCCAGCATTTT
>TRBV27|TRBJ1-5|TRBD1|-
CASSDRVGGQPQHF
TGTGCCAGCTCGGACAGGGTAGGCGGTCAGCCCCAGCATTTT
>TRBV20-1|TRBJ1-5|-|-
CSASRGTEYQPQHF
TGCAGTGCTAGTAGGGGGACTGAATATCAGCCCCAGCATTTT
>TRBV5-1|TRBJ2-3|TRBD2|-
CASSHGLAGAGDTQYF
TGCGCCAGCAGTCACGGACTAGCGGGGGCAGGAGATACGCAGTATTTT
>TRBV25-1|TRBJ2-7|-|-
CASSVSQVSGEQYF
TGTGCCAGCAGTGTGTCGCAGGTATCCGGCGAGCAGTACTTC
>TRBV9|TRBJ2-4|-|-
CASSVGGVWNIQYF
TGTGCCAGCAGCGTAGGGGGGGTTTGGAACATTCAGTACTTC
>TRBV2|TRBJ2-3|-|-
CASDRVNTDTQYF
TGTGCCAGCGACCGGGTTAACACAGATACGCAGTATTTT
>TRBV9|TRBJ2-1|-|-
CASSVDQQGYNEQFF
TGTGCCAGCAGCGTCGACCAGCAGGGCTACAATGAGCAGTTCTTC
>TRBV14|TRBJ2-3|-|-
CASSQTRPITDTQYF
TGTGCCAGCAGCCAAACCAGACCTATCACAGATACGCAGTATTTT
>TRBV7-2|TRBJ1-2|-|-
CASSLRRPNLYGYTF
TGTGCCAGCAGCTTACGACGGCCCAACCTGTATGGCTACACCTTC
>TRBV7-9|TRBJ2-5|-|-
CASSPHWGTGETQYF
TGTGCCAGCAGCCCCCATTGGGGAACCGGGGAGACCCAGTACTTC
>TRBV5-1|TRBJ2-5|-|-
CASSLRLGREETQYF
TGCGCCAGCAGCTTGCGACTGGGGCGCGAAGAGACCCAGTACTTC
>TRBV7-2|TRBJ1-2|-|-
CASSPPTRVDGYTF
TGTGCCAGCAGCCCGCCGACGAGGGTGGATGGCTACACCTTC
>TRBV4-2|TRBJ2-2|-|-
CASSQARDPTGELFF
TGTGCCAGCAGCCAAGCCCGGGACCCCACCGGGGAGCTGTTTTTT
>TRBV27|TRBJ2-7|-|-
CASSFKLSPGASYEQYF
TGTGCCAGCAGTTTTAAGCTGTCCCCGGGGGCCTCCTACGAGCAGTACTTC
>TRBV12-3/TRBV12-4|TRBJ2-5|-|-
CASSSGAGRVYF
TGTGCCAGCAGTTCAGGGGCGGGACGAGTGTACTTC
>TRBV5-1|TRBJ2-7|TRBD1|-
CASSIPGTGLHEQYF
TGCGCCAGCAGCATCCCCGGGACAGGGCTGCACGAGCAGTACTTC
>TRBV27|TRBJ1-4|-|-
CASSLGGPPWKLFF
TGTGCCAGCAGTTTGGGGGGCCCTCCTTGGAAACTGTTTTTT
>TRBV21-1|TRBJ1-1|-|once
CASSPRTGAAVGTNTEAFF
TGTGCCAGCAGCCCACGGACAGGGGCCGCCGTGGGGACGAACACTGAAGCTTTCTTT
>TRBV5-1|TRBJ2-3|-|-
CASSFGQYTDTQYF
TGCGCCAGCAGCTTTGGACAGTATACAGATACGCAGTATTTT
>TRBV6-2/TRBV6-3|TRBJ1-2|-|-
CASSYWGEGYTF
TGTGCCAGCAGTTACTGGGGTGAGGGCTACACCTTC
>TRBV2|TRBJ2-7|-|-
CASRVTYEQYF
TGTGCCAGCAGGGTCACCTACGAGCAGTACTTC
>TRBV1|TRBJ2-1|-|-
CTSRPREYNEQFF
TGCACCAGCCGGCCAAGGGAGTACAATGAGCAGTTCTTC
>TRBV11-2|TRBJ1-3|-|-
CASSAGQISGNTIYF
TGTGCCAGCAGCGCAGGGCAGATATCTGGAAACACCATATATTTT
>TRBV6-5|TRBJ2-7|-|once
CASRALGYEQYF
TGTGCCAGCAGGGCTCTAGGGTACGAGCAGTACTTC
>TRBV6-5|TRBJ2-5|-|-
CASRLLETQYF
TGTGCCAGCAGGCTGCTCGAGACCCAGTACTTC
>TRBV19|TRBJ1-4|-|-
CASSIPGDSEKLFF
TGTGCCAGTAGTATACCAGGGGATAGTGAAAAACTGTTTTTT
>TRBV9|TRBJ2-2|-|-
CASSLGSGELFF
TGTGCCAGCAGCCTGGGGTCCGGGGAGCTGTTTTTT
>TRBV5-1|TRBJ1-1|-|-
CASSLRGNTEAFF
TGCGCCAGCAGCTTGAGAGGGAACACTGAAGCTTTCTTT
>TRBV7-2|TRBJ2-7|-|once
CASSFMNANEQYF
TGTGCCAGCAGCTTTATGAACGCGAACGAGCAGTACTTC
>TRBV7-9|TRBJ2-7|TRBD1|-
CASSRGTAAEQYF
TGTGCCAGCAGCCGAGGGACAGCGGCCGAGCAGTACTTC
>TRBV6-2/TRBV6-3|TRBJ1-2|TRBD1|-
CASSYPDRVSSGYTF
TGTGCCAGCAGTTACCCCGACAGGGTTTCTTCGGGCTACACCTTC
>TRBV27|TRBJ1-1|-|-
CASRPVHLSTEAFF
TGTGCCAGCAGGCCGGTCCATTTGAGCACTGAAGCTTTCTTT
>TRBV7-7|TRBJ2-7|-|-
CASSPGLLYEQYF
TGTGCTAGCAGCCCCGGGCTACTCTACGAGCAGTACTTC
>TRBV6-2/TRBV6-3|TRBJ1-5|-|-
CASRQGTREPQHF
TGTGCCAGCCGCCAGGGAACGAGGGAGCCCCAGCATTTT
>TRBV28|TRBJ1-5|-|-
CASSWGRGGSNQPQHF
TGTGCCAGCAGTTGGGGCAGGGGAGGGAGCAATCAGCCCCAGCATTTT
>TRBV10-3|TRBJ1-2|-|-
CAISEKITGLGGYTF
TGTGCCATCAGTGAGAAAATTACAGGACTGGGGGGCTACACCTTC
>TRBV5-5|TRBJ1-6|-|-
CASSLGPNKDNSPLHF
TGTGCCAGCAGCTTGGGGCCTAACAAGGATAATTCACCCCTCCACTTT
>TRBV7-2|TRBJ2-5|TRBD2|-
CASSFPRGLAGVLGTQYF
TGTGCCAGCAGCTTTCCAAGGGGACTAGCGGGGGTGCTGGGGACCCAGTACTTC
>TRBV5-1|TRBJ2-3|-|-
CASSSSGANTDTQYF
TGCGCCAGCAGCTCGTCAGGGGCCAACACAGATACGCAGTATTTT
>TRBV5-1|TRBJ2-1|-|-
CASSLPPDPFYNEQFF
TGCGCCAGCAGCTTGCCCCCGGACCCCTTCTACAATGAGCAGTTCTTC
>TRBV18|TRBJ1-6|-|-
CASSGDIGNSPLHF
TGTGCCAGCTCGGGGGATATCGGTAATTCACCCCTCCACTTT
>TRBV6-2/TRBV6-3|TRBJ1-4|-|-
CASSYGGKEEKLFF
TGTGCCAGCAGTTACGGAGGGAAGGAGGAAAAACTGTTTTTT
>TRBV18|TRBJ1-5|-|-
CASSPRGRGETNNQPQHF
TGTGCCAGCTCACCACGGGGAAGGGGAGAGACGAATAATCAGCCCCAGCATTTT
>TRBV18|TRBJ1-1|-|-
CASSRFDNAEAFF
TGTGCCAGCTCACGATTTGACAACGCTGAAGCTTTCTTT
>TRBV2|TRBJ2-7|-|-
CASSVHDGGSSYEQYF
TGTGCCAGCAGTGTCCACGACGGAGGGAGTTCCTACGAGCAGTACTTC
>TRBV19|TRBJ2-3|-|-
CASSSRRDTDTQYF
TGTGCCAGTAGTAGCCGGAGGGACACAGATACGCAGTATTTT
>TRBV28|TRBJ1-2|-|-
CASSLAYGYTF
TGTGCCAGCAGTTTAGCCTATGGCTACACCTTC
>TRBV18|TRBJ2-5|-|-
CASSESGASRETQYF
TGTGCCAGCTCAGAGTCAGGGGCCTCTCGAGAGACCCAGTACTTC
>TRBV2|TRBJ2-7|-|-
CASSPNHYEQYF
TGTGCCAGCAGTCCAAACCACTACGAGCAGTACTTC
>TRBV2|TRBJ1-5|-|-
CASSREVNQPQHF
TGTGCCAGCAGTCGGGAAGTCAATCAGCCCCAGCATTTT
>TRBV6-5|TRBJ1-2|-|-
CASIQVFSSYGYTF
TGTGCCAGCATCCAGGTTTTCTCTAGCTATGGCTACACCTTC
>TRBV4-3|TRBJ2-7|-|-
CASSQDIDTQWYEQYF
TGCGCCAGCAGCCAAGATATCGACACCCAATGGTACGAGCAGTACTTC
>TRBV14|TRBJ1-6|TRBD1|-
CASSPAEGARGYSPLHF
TGTGCCAGCAGCCCGGCGGAGGGGGCGCGGGGGTATTCACCCCTCCACTTT